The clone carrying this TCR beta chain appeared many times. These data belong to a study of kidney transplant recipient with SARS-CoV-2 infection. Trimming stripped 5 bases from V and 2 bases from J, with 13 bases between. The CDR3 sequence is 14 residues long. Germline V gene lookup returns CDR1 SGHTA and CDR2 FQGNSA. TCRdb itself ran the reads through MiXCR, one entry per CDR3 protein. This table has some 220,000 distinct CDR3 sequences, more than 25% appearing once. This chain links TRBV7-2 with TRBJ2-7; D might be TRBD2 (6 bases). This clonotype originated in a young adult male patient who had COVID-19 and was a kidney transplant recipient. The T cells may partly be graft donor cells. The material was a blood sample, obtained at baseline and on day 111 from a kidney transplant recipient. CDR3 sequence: CASSPRLVTYEQYF. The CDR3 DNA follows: TGTGCCAGCAGCCCTAGACTAGTTACCTACGAGCAGTACTTC.